This T cell receptor beta chain was recorded in a study of blood T cell repertoires in COVID-19. This CDR3 is 15 amino acids long. Trimming left V 0 bases short and J 5 bases short, with 14 bases between. The germline V gene has CDR1 SGHRS and CDR2 YFSETQ. TCRdb's table, derived via immunoSEQ multiplex PCR, lists solely in-frame clones and lacks some. This sample has some 100,000 clones; approximately 92% occur once, and the top ten carry more than 5.5%. This chain uses TRBV5-1 with TRBJ2-5, with D uncertain. The sample was peripheral blood. This clonotype was obtained from a man aged 70-80 years with acute or convalescent COVID-19. The CDR3 loop is CASSLASGLGETQYF. The CDR3 nucleotides read TGCGCCAGCAGCTTGGCCTCCGGTCTCGGGGAGACCCAGTACTTC. The variable domain in full, with the rest retrieved from reference TRBV5-1 and TRBJ2-5, is KAGVTQTPRYLIKTRGQQVTLSCSPISGHRSVSWYQQTPGQGLQFLFEYFSETQRNKGNFPGRFSGRQFSNSRSEMNVSTLELGDSALYLCASSLASGLGETQYFGPGTRLLVL.